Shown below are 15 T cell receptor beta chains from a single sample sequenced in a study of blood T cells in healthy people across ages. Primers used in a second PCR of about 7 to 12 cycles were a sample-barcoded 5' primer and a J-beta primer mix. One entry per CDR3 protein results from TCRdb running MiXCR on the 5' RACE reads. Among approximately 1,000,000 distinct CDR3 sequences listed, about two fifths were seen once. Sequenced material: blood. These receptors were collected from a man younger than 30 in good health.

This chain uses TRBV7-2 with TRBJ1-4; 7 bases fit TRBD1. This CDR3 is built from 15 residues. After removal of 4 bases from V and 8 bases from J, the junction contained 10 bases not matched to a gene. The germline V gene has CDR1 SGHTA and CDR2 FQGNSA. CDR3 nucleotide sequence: TGTGCCAGCAGCTACCGAGGGGGCGGAGAGGAAAAACTGTTTTTT. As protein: CASSYRGGGEEKLFF.

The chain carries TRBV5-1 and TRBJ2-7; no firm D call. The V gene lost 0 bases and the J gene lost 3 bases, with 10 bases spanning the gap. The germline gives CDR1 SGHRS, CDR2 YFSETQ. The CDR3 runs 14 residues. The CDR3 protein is CASSLVLGIYEQYF. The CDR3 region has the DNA TGCGCCAGCAGCTTGGTTCTGGGGATCTACGAGCAGTACTTC.

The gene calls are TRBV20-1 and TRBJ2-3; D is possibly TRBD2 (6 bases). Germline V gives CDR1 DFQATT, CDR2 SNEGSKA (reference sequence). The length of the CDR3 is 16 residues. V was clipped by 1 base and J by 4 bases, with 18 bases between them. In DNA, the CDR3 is TGCAGTGCTAGAGTTCGGGACTCGAAGTTACCAGATACGCAGTATTTT. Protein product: CSARVRDSKLPDTQYF.

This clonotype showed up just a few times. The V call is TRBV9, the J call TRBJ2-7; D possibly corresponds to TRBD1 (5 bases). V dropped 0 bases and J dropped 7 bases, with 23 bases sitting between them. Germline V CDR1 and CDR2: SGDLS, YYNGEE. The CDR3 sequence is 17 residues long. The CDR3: CASSVVPGLGSYNEQYF. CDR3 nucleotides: TGTGCCAGCAGCGTAGTACCAGGGCTGGGATCCTACAATGAGCAGTACTTC.

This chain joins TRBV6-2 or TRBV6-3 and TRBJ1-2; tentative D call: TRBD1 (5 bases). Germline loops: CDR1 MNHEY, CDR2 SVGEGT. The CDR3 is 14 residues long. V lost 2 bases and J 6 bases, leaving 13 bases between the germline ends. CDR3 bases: TGTGCCAGCAGTTACAGGACGGGGCGCGATGGCTACACCTTC. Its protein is CASSYRTGRDGYTF.

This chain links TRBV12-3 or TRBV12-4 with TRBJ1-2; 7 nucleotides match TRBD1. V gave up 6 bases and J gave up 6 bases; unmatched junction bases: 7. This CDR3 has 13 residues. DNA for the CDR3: TGTGCCAGCAGAACGACGGGACAGAATGGCTACACCTTC. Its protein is CASRTTGQNGYTF.

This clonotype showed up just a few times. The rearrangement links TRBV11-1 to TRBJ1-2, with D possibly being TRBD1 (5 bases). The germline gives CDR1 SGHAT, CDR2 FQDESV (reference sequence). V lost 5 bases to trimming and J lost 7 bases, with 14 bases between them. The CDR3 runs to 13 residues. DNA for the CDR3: TGTGCCAGCAGCCCCGGGACCTCCCCTGGCTACACCTTC. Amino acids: CASSPGTSPGYTF.

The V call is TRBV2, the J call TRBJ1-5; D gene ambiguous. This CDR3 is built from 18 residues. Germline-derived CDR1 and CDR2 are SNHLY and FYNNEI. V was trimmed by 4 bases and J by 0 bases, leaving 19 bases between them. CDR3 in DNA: TGTGCCAGCAGTGTCAGCAGGAACACACCCACTAGCAATCAGCCCCAGCATTTT. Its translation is CASSVSRNTPTSNQPQHF.

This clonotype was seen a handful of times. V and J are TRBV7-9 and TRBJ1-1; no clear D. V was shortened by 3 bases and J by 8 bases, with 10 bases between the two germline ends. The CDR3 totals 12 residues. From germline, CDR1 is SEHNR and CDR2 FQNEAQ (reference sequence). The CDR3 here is CASSFNRNEAFF. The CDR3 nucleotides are TGTGCCAGCAGCTTTAATAGGAACGAAGCTTTCTTT.

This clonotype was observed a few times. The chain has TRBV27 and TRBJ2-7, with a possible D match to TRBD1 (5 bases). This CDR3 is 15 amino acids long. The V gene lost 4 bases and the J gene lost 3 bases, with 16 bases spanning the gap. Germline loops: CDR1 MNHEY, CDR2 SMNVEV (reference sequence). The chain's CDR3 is CASSSLGQGLYEQYF. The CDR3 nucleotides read TGTGCCAGCAGTTCCTTGGGTCAGGGCCTCTACGAGCAGTACTTC.

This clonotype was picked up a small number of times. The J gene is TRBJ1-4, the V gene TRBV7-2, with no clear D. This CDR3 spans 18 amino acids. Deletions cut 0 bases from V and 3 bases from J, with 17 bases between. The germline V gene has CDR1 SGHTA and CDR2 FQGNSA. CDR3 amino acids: CASSLARGGFSANEKLFF. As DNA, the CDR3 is TGTGCCAGCAGCTTAGCGCGTGGAGGATTCTCGGCTAATGAAAAACTGTTTTTT.

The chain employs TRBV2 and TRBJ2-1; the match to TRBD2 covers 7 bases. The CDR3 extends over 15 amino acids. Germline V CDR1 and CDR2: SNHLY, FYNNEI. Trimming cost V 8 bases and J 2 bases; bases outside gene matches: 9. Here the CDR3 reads CASCESGRAYNEQFF. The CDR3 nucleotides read TGTGCCAGCTGCGAGTCGGGGAGGGCCTACAATGAGCAGTTCTTC.

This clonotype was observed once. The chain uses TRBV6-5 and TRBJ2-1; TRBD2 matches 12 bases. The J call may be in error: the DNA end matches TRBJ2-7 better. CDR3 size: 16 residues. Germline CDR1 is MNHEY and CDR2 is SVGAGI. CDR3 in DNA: TGTGCCAGCAGCCACGGGGGACTAGCGGGCTACAATGAGCAGTACTTC. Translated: CASSHGGLAGYNEQYF.

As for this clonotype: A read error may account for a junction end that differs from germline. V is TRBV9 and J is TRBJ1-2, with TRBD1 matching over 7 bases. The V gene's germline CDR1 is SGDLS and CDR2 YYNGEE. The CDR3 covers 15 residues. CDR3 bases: TGTGCCAACAGCGAGGGGGGACAGCCTAACTATGGCTACACCTTC. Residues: CANSEGGQPNYGYTF.

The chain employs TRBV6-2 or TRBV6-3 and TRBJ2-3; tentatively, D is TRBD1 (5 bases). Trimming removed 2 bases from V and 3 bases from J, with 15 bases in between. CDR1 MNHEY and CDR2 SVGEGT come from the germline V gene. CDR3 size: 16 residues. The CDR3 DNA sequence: TGTGCCAGCAGTTACGCGCAGGGTGTCCATACAGATACGCAGTATTTT. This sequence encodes CASSYAQGVHTDTQYF.